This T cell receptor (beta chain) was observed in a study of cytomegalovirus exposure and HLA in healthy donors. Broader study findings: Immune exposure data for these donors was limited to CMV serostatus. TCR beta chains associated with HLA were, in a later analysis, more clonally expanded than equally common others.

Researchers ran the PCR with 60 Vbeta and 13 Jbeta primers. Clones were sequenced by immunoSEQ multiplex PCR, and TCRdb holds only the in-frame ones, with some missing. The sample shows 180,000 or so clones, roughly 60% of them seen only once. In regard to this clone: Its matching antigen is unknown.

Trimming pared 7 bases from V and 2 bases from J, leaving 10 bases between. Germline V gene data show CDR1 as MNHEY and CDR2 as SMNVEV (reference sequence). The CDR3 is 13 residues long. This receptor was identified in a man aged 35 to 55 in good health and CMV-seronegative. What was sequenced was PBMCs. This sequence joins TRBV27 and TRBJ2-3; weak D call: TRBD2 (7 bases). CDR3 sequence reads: CASTAGATDTQYF. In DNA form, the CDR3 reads TGTGCCAGCACGGCGGGGGCCACAGATACGCAGTATTTT.